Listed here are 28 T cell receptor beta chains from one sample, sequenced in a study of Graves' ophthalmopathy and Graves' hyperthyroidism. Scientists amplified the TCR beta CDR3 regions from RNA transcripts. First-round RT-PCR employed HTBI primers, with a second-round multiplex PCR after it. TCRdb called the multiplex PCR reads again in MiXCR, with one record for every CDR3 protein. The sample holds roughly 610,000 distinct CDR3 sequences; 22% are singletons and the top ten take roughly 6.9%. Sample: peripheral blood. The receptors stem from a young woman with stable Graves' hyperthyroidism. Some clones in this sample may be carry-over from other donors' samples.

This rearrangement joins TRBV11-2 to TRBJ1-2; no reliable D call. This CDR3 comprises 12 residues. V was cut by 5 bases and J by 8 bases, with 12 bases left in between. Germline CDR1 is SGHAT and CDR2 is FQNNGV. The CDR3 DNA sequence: TGTGCCAGCAGCCTAAGGGCCTTGGGCTACACCTTC. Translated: CASSLRALGYTF.

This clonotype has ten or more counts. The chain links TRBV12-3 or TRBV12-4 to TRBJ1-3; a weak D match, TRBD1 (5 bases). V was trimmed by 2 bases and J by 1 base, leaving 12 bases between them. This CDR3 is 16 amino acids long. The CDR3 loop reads CASSLPGRMSGNTIYF. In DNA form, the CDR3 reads TGTGCCAGCAGTTTACCAGGGAGAATGTCTGGAAACACCATATATTTT.

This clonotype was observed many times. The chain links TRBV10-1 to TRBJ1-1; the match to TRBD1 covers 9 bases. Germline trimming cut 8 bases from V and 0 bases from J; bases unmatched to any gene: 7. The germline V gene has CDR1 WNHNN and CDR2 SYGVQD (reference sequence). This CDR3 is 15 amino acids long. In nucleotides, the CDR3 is TGCGCCAGCGCGGCCGGGACAGGGCTGAACACTGAAGCTTTCTTT. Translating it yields CASAAGTGLNTEAFF.

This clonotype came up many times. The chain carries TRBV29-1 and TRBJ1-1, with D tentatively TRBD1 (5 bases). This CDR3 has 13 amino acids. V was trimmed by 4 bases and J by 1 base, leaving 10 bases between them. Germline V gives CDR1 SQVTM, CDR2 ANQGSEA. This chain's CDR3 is CSVAAGPNTEAFF. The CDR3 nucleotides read TGCAGCGTTGCGGCAGGGCCGAACACTGAAGCTTTCTTT. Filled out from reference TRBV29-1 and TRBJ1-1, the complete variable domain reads SAVISQKPSRDICQRGTSLTIQCQVDSQVTMMFWYRQQPGQSLTLIATANQGSEATYESGFVIDKFPISRPNLTFSTLTVSNMSPEDSSIYLCSVAAGPNTEAFFGQGTRLTVV.

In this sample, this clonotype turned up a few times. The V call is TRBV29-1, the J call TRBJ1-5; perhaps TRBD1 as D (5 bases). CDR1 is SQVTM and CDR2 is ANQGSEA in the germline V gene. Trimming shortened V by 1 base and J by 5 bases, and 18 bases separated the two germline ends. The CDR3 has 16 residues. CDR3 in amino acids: CSVEGRGDRRDQPQHF. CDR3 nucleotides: TGCAGCGTTGAAGGTAGAGGGGATCGAAGGGATCAGCCCCAGCATTTT.

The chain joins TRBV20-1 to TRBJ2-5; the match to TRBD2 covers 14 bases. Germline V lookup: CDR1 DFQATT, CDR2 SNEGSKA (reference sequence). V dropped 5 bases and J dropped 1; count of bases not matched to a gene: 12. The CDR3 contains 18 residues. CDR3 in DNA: TGCAGTGCTTCTGGGACTAGCGGGAGTAGGGGTCCCCAAGAGACCCAGTACTTC. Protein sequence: CSASGTSGSRGPQETQYF.

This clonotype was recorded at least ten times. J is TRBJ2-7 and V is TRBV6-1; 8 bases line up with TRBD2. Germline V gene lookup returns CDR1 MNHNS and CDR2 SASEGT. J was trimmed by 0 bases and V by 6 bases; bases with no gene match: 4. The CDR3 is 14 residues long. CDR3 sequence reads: CASRVAGSSYEQYF. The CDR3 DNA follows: TGTGCCAGCAGAGTAGCGGGGAGCTCCTACGAGCAGTACTTC.

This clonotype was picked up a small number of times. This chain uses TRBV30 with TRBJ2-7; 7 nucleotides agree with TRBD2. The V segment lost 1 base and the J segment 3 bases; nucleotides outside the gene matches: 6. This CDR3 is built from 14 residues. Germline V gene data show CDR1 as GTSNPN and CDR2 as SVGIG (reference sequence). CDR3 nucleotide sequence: TGTGCCTGGAGTGGGGGGGGAGGGGTCTACGAGCAGTACTTC. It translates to CAWSGGGGVYEQYF. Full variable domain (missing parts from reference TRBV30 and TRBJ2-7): SQTIHQWPATLVQPVGSPLSLECTVEGTSNPNLYWYRQAAGRGLQLLFYSVGIGQISSEVPQNLSASRPQDRQFILSSKKLLLSDSGFYLCAWSGGGGVYEQYFGPGTRLTVT.

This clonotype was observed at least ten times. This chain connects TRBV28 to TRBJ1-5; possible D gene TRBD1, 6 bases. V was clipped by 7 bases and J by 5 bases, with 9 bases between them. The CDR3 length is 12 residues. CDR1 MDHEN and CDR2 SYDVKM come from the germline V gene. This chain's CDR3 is CASNRDDQPQHF. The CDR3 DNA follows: TGTGCCAGCAACAGGGACGATCAGCCCCAGCATTTT.

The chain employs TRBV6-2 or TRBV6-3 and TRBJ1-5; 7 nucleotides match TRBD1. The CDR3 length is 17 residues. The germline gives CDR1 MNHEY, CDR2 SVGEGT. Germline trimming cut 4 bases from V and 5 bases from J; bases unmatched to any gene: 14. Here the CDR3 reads CASSSVSGTEPYQPQHF. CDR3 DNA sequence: TGTGCCAGCAGTTCCGTATCCGGGACAGAGCCTTATCAGCCCCAGCATTTT.

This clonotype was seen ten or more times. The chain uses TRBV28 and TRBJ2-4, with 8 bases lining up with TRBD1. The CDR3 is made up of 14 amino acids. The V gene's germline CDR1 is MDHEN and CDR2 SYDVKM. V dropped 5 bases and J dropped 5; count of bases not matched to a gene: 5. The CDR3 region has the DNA TGTGCCAGCAGTCTTCAGGGGGCTCAAAACATTCAGTACTTC. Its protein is CASSLQGAQNIQYF.

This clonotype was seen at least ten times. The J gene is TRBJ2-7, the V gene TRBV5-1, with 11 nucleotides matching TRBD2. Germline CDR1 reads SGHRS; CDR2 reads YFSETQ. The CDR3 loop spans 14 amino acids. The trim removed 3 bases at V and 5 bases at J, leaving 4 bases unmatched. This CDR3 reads CASSSKLAGDEQYF. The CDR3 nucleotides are TGCGCCAGCAGCTCCAAACTAGCGGGGGACGAGCAGTACTTC.

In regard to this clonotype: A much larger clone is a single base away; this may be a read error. The CDR3 sequence: CASRGGGRCGYTF. DNA for the CDR3: TGTGCCAGCAGAGGAGGGGGCAGATGTGGCTACACCTTC. This rearrangement joins TRBV6-2 or TRBV6-3 to TRBJ1-2; 7 positions agree with TRBD1. V trimming: 6 bases; J trimming: 7 bases; junction bases outside the gene matches: 8. Germline CDR1 and CDR2: MNHEY and SVGEGT. CDR3 length equals 13 residues.

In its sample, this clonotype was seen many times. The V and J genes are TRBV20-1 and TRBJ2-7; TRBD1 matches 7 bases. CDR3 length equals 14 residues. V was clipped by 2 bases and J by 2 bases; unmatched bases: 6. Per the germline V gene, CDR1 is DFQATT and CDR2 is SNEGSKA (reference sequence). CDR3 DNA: TGCAGTGCTAGACCAATGACAGGGCCCTACGAGCAGTACTTC. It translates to CSARPMTGPYEQYF.

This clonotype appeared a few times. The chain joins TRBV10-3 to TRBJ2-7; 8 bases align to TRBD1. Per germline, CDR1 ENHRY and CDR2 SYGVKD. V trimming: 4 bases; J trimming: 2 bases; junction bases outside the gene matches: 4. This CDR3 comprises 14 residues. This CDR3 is CAISVSDRAYEQYF. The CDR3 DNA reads TGTGCCATCAGTGTGTCGGACAGGGCCTACGAGCAGTACTTC.

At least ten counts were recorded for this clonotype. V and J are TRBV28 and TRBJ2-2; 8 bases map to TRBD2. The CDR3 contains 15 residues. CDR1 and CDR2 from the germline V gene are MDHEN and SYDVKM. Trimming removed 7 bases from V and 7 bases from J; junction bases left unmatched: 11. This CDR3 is CASIGTRAGSGELFF. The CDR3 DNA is TGTGCCAGCATAGGGACTAGGGCGGGGAGCGGGGAGCTGTTTTTT.

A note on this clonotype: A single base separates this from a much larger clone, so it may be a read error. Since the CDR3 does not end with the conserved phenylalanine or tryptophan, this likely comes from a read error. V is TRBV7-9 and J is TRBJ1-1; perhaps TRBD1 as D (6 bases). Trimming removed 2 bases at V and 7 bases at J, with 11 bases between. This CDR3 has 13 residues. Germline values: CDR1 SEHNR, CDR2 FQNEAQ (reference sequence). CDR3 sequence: CASSLSEDSEAFY. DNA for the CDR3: TGTGCCAGCAGCTTATCCGAGGACAGTGAAGCTTTCTAT.

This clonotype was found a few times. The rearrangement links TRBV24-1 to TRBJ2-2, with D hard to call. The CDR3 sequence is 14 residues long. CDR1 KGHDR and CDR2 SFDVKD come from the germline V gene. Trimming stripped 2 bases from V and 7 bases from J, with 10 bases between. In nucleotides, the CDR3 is TGTGCCACCAGTGATTCACGCCCCCGCGGGGAGCTGTTTTTT. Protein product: CATSDSRPRGELFF.

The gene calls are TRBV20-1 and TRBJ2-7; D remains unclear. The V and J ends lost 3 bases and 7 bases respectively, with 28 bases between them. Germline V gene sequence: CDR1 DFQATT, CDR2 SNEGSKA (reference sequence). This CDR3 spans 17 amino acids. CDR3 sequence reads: CSASAPKGRAHGLEQYF. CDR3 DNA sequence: TGCAGTGCTAGCGCCCCGAAGGGCCGGGCCCACGGGCTGGAGCAGTACTTC.

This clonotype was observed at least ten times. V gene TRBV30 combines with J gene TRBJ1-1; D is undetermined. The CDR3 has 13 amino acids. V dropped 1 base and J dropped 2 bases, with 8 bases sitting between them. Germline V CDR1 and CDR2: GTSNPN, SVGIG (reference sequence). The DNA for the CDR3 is TGTGCCTGGAGTGAGAGGGTCAACACTGAAGCTTTCTTT. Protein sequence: CAWSERVNTEAFF.

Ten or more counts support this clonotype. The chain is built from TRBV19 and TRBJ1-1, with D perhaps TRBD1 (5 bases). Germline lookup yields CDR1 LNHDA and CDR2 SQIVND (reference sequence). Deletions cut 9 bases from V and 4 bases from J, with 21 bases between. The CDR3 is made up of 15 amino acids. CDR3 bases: TGTGCCAGCGAAGGCGGGGGGAAGACGGCCACTGAAGCTTTCTTT. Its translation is CASEGGGKTATEAFF.

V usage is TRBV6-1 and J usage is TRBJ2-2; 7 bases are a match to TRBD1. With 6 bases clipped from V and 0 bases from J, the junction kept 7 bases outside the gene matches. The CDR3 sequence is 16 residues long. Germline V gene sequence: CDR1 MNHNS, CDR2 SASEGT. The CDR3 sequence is CASRPRGGANTGELFF. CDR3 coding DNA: TGTGCCAGCAGACCCCGAGGGGGCGCGAACACCGGGGAGCTGTTTTTT.

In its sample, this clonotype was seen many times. The CDR3 DNA reads as TGTGCCAGCAGCTTAGTGGCGTGGGGGTCAGACGGAAACTATGGCTACACCTTC. Translation gives CASSLVAWGSDGNYGYTF. This chain links TRBV11-3 with TRBJ1-2, with D possibly matching TRBD1 (5 bases). The germline V gene encodes CDR1 SGHNT and CDR2 YENEEA. V gave up 1 base and J gave up 2 bases, with 20 bases separating them. This CDR3 has 18 residues.

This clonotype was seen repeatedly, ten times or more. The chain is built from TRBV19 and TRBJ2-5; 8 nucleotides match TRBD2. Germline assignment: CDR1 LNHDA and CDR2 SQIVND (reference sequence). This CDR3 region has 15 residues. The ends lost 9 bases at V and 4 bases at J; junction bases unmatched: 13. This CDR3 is CASCPVGLAGETQYF. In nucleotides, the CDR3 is TGTGCCAGCTGTCCGGTCGGGCTAGCGGGAGAGACCCAGTACTTC.

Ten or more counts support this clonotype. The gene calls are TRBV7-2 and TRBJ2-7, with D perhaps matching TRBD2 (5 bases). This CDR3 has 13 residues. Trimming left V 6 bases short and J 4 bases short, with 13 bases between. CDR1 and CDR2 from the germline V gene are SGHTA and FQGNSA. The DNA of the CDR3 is TGTGCCAGCAGTCCGACCAGAGGGTACGAGCAGTACTTC. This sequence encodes CASSPTRGYEQYF.

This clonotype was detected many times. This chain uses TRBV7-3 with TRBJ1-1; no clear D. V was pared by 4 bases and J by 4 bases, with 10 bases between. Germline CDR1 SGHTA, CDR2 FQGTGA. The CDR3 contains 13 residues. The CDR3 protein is CASSSKWGTEAFF. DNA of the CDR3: TGTGCCAGCAGCTCAAAGTGGGGCACTGAAGCTTTCTTT.

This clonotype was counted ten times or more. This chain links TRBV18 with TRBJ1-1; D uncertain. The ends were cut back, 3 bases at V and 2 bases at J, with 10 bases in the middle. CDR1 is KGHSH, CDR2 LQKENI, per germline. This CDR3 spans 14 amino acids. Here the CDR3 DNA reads TGTGCCAGCTCACCGAGAGACCTCAACACTGAAGCTTTCTTT. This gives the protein CASSPRDLNTEAFF. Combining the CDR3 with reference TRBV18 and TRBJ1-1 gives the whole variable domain NAGVMQNPRHLVRRRGQEARLRCSPMKGHSHVYWYRQLPEEGLKFMVYLQKENIIDESGMPKERFSAEFPKEGPSILRIQQVVRGDSAAYFCASSPRDLNTEAFFGQGTRLTVV.

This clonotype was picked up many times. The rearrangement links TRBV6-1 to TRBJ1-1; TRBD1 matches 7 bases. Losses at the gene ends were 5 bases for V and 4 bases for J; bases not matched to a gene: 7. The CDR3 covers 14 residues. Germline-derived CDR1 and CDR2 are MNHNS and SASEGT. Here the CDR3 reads CASSITTGSTEAFF. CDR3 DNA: TGTGCCAGCAGTATCACGACAGGGAGCACTGAAGCTTTCTTT.